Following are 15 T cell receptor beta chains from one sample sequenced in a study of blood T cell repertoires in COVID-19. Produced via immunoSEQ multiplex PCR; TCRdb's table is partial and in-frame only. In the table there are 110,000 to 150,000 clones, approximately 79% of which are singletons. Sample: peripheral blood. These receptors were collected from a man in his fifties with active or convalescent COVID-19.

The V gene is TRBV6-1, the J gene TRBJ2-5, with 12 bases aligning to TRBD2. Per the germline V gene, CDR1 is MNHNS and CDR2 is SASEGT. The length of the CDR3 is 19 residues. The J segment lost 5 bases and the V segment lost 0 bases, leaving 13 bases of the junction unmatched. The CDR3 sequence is CASSEAGGLAGFGSETQYF. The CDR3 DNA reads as TGTGCCAGCAGTGAAGCTGGAGGACTAGCGGGATTTGGGTCGGAGACCCAGTACTTC.

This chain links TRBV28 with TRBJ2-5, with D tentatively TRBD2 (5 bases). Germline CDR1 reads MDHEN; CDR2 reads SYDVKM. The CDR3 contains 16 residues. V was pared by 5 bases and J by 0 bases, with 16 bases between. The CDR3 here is CASSKTTAAYQETQYF. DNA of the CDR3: TGTGCCAGCAGTAAGACTACCGCCGCGTACCAAGAGACCCAGTACTTC. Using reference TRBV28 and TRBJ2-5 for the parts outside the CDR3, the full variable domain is DVKVTQSSRYLVKRTGEKVFLECVQDMDHENMFWYRQDPGLGLRLIYFSYDVKMKEKGDIPEGYSVSREKKERFSLILESASTNQTSMYLCASSKTTAAYQETQYFGPGTRLLVL.

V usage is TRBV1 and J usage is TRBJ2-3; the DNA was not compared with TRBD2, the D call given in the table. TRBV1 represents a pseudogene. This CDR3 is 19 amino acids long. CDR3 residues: CTSSQEVGLALLSTDTQYF. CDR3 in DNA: TGCACCAGCAGCCAAGAGGTAGGACTAGCCCTCCTTAGCACAGATACGCAGTATTTT.

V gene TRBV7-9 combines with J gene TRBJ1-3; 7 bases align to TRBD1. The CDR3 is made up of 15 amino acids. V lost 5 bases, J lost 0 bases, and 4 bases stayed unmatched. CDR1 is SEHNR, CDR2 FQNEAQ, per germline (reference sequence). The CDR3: CASSMTGYSGNTIYF. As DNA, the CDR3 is TGTGCCAGCAGCATGACAGGGTACTCTGGAAACACCATATATTTT.

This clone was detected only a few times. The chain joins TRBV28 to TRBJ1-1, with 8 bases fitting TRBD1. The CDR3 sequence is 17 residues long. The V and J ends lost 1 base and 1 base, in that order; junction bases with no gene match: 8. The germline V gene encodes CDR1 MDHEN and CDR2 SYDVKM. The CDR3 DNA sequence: TGTGCCAGCAGTTTATCCAGGGGGCGAAGTGAGAACACTGAAGCTTTCTTT. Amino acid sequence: CASSLSRGRSENTEAFF.

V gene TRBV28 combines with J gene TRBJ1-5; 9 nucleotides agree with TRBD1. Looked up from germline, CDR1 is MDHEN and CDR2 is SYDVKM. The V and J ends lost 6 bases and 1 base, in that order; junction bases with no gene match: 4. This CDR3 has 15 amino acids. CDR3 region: CASRKQGASNQPQHF. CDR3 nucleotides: TGTGCCAGCAGGAAACAGGGGGCAAGCAATCAGCCCCAGCATTTT.

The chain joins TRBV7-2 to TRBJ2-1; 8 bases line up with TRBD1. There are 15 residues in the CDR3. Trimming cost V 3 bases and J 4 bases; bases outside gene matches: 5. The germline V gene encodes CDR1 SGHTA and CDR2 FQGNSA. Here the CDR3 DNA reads TGTGCCAGCAGCTTTCGACAGGGGCGATACAATGAGCAGTTCTTC. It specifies CASSFRQGRYNEQFF.

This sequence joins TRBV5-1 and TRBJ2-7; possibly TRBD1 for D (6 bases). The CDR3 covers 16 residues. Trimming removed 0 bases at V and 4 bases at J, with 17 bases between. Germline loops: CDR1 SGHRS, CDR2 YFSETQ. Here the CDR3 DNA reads TGCGCCAGCAGCTTGGCCTCCCGACAGGCCCATTACGAGCAGTACTTC. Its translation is CASSLASRQAHYEQYF.

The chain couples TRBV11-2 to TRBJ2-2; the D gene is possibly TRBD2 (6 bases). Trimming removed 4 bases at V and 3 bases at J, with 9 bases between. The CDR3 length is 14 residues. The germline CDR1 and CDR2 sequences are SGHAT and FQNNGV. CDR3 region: CASSSGVYTGELFF. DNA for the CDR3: TGTGCCAGCAGCTCGGGAGTTTACACCGGGGAGCTGTTTTTT. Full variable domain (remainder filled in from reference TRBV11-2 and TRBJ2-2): EAGVAQSPRYKIIEKRQSVAFWCNPISGHATLYWYQQILGQGPKLLIQFQNNGVVDDSQLPKDRFSAERLKGVDSTLKIQPAKLEDSAVYLCASSSGVYTGELFFGEGSRLTVL.

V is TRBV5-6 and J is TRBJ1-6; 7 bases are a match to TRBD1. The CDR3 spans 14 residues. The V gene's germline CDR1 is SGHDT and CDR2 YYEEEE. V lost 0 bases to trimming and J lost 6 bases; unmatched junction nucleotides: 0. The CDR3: CASSLDRGNSPLHF. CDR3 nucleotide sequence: TGTGCCAGCAGCTTGGACAGGGGTAATTCACCCCTCCACTTT.

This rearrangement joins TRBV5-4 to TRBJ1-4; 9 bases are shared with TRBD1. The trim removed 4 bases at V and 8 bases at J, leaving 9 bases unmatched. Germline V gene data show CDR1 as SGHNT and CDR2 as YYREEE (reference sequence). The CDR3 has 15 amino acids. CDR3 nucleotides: TGTGCCAGCAGCATACAGGGGGCGGGAGGCGAAAAACTGTTTTTT. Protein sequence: CASSIQGAGGEKLFF. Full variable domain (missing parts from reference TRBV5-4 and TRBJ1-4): ETGVTQSPTHLIKTRGQQVTLRCSSQSGHNTVSWYQQALGQGPQFIFQYYREEENGRGNFPPRFSGLQFPNYSSELNVNALELDDSALYLCASSIQGAGGEKLFFGSGTQLSVL.

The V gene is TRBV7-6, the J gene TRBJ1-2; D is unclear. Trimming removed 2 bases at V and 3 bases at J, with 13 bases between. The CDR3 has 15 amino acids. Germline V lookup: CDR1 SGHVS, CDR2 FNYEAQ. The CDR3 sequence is CASSLTGSFDYGYTF. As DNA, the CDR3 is TGTGCCAGCAGCTTAACCGGTAGTTTCGACTATGGCTACACCTTC.

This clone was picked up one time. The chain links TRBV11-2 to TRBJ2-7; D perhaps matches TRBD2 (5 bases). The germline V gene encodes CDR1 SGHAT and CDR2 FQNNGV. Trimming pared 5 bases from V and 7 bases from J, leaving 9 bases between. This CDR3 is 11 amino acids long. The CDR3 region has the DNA TGTGCCAGCAGCCTAGCCAGGGAGCAGTACTTC. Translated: CASSLAREQYF.

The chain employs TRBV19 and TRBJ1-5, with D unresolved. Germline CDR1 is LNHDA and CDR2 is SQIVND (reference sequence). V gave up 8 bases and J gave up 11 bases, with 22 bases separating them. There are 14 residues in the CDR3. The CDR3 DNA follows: TGTGCCAGTTTGGACTGGGGAGATAGTAGGGCCCAGCATTTT. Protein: CASLDWGDSRAQHF.

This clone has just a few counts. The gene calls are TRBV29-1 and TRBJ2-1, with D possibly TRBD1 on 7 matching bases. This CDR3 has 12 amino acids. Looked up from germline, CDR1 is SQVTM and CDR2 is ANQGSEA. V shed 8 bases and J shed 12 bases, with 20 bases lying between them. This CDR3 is CSIPRGDFGQFF. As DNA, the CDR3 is TGCAGCATCCCCAGGGGGGACTTTGGGCAGTTCTTC.